These 8 T cell receptor beta chains share one sample of origin, sequenced in a study of T cells in localized non-small cell lung cancer. Assay: immunoSEQ multiplex PCR; the TCRdb copy retains only in-frame clones and omits some. This sample has approximately 76,000 clones, with more than 70% found just once. The sequencing here drew on peripheral blood, taken before any cancer treatment. The origin of the receptors is a female donor older than 55 with stage I lung adenocarcinoma.

The rearrangement uses TRBV10-3 and TRBJ2-2; possibly TRBD1 or TRBD2 for D (5 bases each). CDR3 length equals 13 residues. Trimming left V 4 bases short and J 6 bases short, with 9 bases between. Germline V CDR1 and CDR2: ENHRY, SYGVKD. The CDR3 DNA sequence: TGTGCCATCAGTGCCGGGGCCGCCGGGGAGCTGTTTTTT. This gives the protein CAISAGAAGELFF.

The V and J genes are TRBV7-2 and TRBJ1-2, with 9 bases lining up with TRBD1. Germline CDR1 and CDR2: SGHTA and FQGNSA. V dropped 5 bases and J dropped 7; count of bases not matched to a gene: 11. The CDR3 has 15 amino acids. Written as DNA, the CDR3 is TGTGCCAGCAGCCTCATGCTACAGGGGGCGCGTGGCTACACCTTC. Translated, it gives CASSLMLQGARGYTF.

This chain connects TRBV19 to TRBJ2-6; TRBD2 might be the D (5 bases). V lost 5 bases and J 4 bases, leaving 15 bases between the germline ends. This CDR3 is 16 amino acids long. CDR1 and CDR2 (germline): LNHDA, SQIVND (reference sequence). CDR3 bases: TGTGCCAGTAGTCCACAGTGGAGCGGCGGGGCCAACGTCCTGACTTTC. It codes for CASSPQWSGGANVLTF.

This rearrangement joins TRBV6-5 to TRBJ1-1; D unclear. Germline V gives CDR1 MNHEY, CDR2 SVGAGI. The CDR3 extends over 14 amino acids. V lost 6 bases, J lost 5 bases, and 16 bases lay in between. CDR3 amino acids: CASSTGSRRTEAFF. As DNA, the CDR3 is TGTGCCAGCAGCACTGGGAGTAGGAGAACTGAAGCTTTCTTT.

Written as DNA, the CDR3 is TGCAGCGTTTTCAGGGGGCGCAGAGATACGCAGTATTTT. Protein product: CSVFRGRRDTQYF. The genes are TRBV29-1 and TRBJ2-3; 8 bases agree with TRBD1. Germline V gene lookup returns CDR1 SQVTM and CDR2 ANQGSEA. The CDR3 sequence is 13 residues long. Trimming took 5 bases from V and 5 from J; bases not matched to a gene: 6.

The chain uses TRBV5-4 and TRBJ2-3; 9 nucleotides agree with TRBD2. The CDR3 extends over 15 amino acids. The J segment lost 0 bases and the V segment lost 4 bases, leaving 3 bases of the junction unmatched. From germline, CDR1 is SGHNT and CDR2 YYREEE (reference sequence). The CDR3 coding sequence is TGTGCCAGCAGCCCTACTAGCGGGAGCACAGATACGCAGTATTTT. It yields the protein CASSPTSGSTDTQYF.

In nucleotides, the CDR3 is TGTGCCAGCACCCCCGCCGTTGGGGTGGGCTACAATGAGCAGTTCTTC. Translating gives CASTPAVGVGYNEQFF. The chain employs TRBV7-2 and TRBJ2-1; D remains unclear. Trimming stripped 7 bases from V and 3 bases from J, with 19 bases between. Germline V gives CDR1 SGHTA, CDR2 FQGNSA. CDR3 size: 16 residues.

V and J are TRBV6-5 and TRBJ2-7; 8 positions match TRBD1. After removal of 5 bases from V and 1 base from J, the junction contained 4 bases not matched to a gene. Germline CDR1 is MNHEY and CDR2 is SVGAGI. CDR3 length: 14 residues. This CDR3 reads CASSRTGSSYEQYF. CDR3 in DNA: TGTGCCAGCAGTAGGACAGGGTCATCCTACGAGCAGTACTTC.